A selection of T cell receptor beta chains follows, all from one sample in a study of blood T cell repertoires in COVID-19. Sequenced by immunoSEQ multiplex PCR; TCRdb stores in-frame clones only, minus some. The data contain more than 100,000 clones, over 60% of them singletons. The source material was peripheral blood. All receptors come from a woman of 80 years or more with acute or convalescent COVID-19. Both conserved end residues are trimmed from each CDR3.

TRBJ2-1 14 TRBV5-4 ASSTSTSGDYNEQF
TRBJ2-6 13 TRBV18 ASSPTGAGANVLT
TRBJ1-5 14 TRBV11-2 ASSFGYGEVDQPQH
TRBJ1-2 13 TRBV5-4 ASSFRTGTGFGYT
TRBJ1-2 10 TRBV7-2 ASSFEGVGYT
TRBJ1-6 14 TRBV7-9 ASRSQGGGYNSPLH
TRBJ1-5 13 TRBV28 ASSPGQGINQPQH
TRBJ2-7 11 TRBV29-1 SVAPGGTYEQY
TRBJ1-2 12 TRBV7-2 ASSLWDRAYGYT
TRBJ1-1 12 TRBV29-1 SVVLTGSGTEAF
TRBJ1-1 12 TRBV7-9 ASSLWTGETEAF
TRBJ2-7 11 TRBV3-1/TRBV3-2 ASSQTGKGEQY
TRBJ2-3 13 TRBV29-1 SVGIAGPSTDTQY
TRBJ1-1 12 TRBV5-1 ASTLEGGRTEAF
TRBJ2-5 14 TRBV3-1/TRBV3-2 ASSSRLAGVSETQY
TRBJ2-2 13 TRBV19 ASKRLDLNTGELF
TRBJ2-1 16 TRBV15 ATSRDLSWDRDYNEQF
TRBJ2-1 12 TRBV24-1 ATSDYRDGDEQF
TRBJ1-2 12 TRBV4-2 ASSRLGSDYGYT
TRBJ1-6 12 TRBV7-2 ASSFGTDNSPLH
TRBJ2-7 11 TRBV28 ASKDSNSYEQY
TRBJ2-5 12 TRBV6-6 ASTNPGQRETQY
TRBJ1-2 14 TRBV6-1 ASSEGSTGVNYGYT
TRBJ1-2 14 TRBV20-1 SASKPLSGGPNGYT
TRBJ1-6 10 TRBV11-2 ASSLDRLPLH
TRBJ1-1 10 TRBV6-5 ASSRGLNEAF
TRBJ2-7 12 TRBV27 ASSLDSRSYEQY
TRBJ2-1 13 TRBV7-6 ASSPTRGSYNEQF
TRBJ2-7 14 TRBV3-1/TRBV3-2 ASSPESGQGSHEQY
TRBJ1-2 12 TRBV19 ASSIGQGPGGYT
TRBJ2-5 12 TRBV6-2/TRBV6-3 ASSPISGTETQY
TRBJ2-3 13 TRBV6-6 ASSYSAGFSDTQY
TRBJ2-7 10 TRBV2 ASSWGQYEQY
TRBJ2-7 13 TRBV9 ASSVGPTSSYEQY
TRBJ2-1 14 TRBV7-8 ASSNSTSGIGNEQF
TRBJ1-6 13 TRBV19 ASSPQGQPNSPLH
TRBJ2-5 11 TRBV7-3 ASSSKGEETQY
TRBJ2-5 13 TRBV5-1 ASRDGASHQETQY
TRBJ1-6 12 TRBV30 AWTGGSLGSPLH
TRBJ2-2 9 TRBV29-1 SVRDTGELF
TRBJ1-5 12 TRBV18 ASSPKRSNQPQH
TRBJ1-5 16 TRBV10-3 AISESIRAQGGFQPQH
TRBJ2-1 14 TRBV7-6 ASSPLGGSGYNEQF
TRBJ1-1 13 TRBV7-6 ASSLAGSMNTEAF
TRBJ2-3 16 TRBV5-1 ASSLAPTSGIMADTQY
TRBJ2-7 14 TRBV5-1 ASSLEWGTGTGEQY